Following are 18 T cell receptor beta chains from one sample sequenced in a study of OX40 agonist ivuxolimab in advanced cancers. TCRdb keeps only in-frame clones here, not all; method: immunoSEQ multiplex PCR. This table has around 80,000 clones, approximately 83% appearing once. The sequenced sample was CD4+ or CD8+ T cells sorted from blood, obtained in a trial of the OX40 agonist ivuxolimab. Source of these receptors: an adult with an advanced solid tumor such as melanoma, head and neck, liver or kidney cancer.

The chain carries TRBV11-3 and TRBJ2-7, with D perhaps being TRBD1 or TRBD2 (6 bases each). The germline gives CDR1 SGHNT, CDR2 YENEEA. The CDR3 totals 14 residues. The V gene lost 4 bases and the J gene lost 4 bases, with 14 bases spanning the gap. The DNA of the CDR3 is TGTGCCAGCAGCTCCAACAGGGAGGTGTACGAGCAGTACTTC. It translates to CASSSNREVYEQYF.

The chain uses TRBV10-3 and TRBJ1-4; D remains ambiguous. Trimming cost V 3 bases and J 0 bases, with 5 bases left between them. The CDR3 sequence is 14 residues long. Germline V gene sequence: CDR1 ENHRY, CDR2 SYGVKD. The chain's CDR3 is CAISDGATNEKLFF. In nucleotides, the CDR3 is TGTGCCATCAGTGACGGTGCAACTAATGAAAAACTGTTTTTT.

V is TRBV30 and J is TRBJ1-2, with no clear D. The CDR3 is made up of 11 amino acids. V shed 2 bases and J shed 4 bases, with 5 bases lying between them. Germline V lookup: CDR1 GTSNPN, CDR2 SVGIG (reference sequence). CDR3 sequence reads: CAWSYSYGYTF. DNA for the CDR3: TGTGCCTGGAGTTACAGCTATGGCTACACCTTC.

The gene calls are TRBV19 and TRBJ1-4; tentatively, D is TRBD1 (5 bases). This CDR3 is 16 amino acids long. With 2 bases removed from V and 2 bases from J, the gap between germline ends came to 12 bases. CDR1 and CDR2 (germline): LNHDA, SQIVND (reference sequence). The CDR3 nucleotides read TGTGCCAGTAGTATACTTAGACAGAGGACTAATGAAAAACTGTTTTTT. It yields the protein CASSILRQRTNEKLFF.

This chain connects TRBV7-9 to TRBJ2-4; 7 bases fit TRBD2. The germline gives CDR1 SEHNR, CDR2 FQNEAQ (reference sequence). The ends lost 4 bases at V and 4 bases at J; junction bases unmatched: 4. The CDR3 contains 14 residues. The CDR3 DNA reads TGTGCCAGCAGCTCCGCCGGGGGGAAAAACATTCAGTACTTC. This gives the protein CASSSAGGKNIQYF.

The chain uses TRBV28 and TRBJ1-3; 9 bases align to TRBD1. V gave up 0 bases and J gave up 4 bases; unmatched junction bases: 4. The germline gives CDR1 MDHEN, CDR2 SYDVKM. The length of the CDR3 is 16 residues. CDR3 coding DNA: TGTGCCAGCAGTTTATGGGGACAGGGAGGGGGAAACACCATATATTTT. Its protein product is CASSLWGQGGGNTIYF.

V gene TRBV6-6 combines with J gene TRBJ1-6, with 7 bases that match TRBD1. Looked up from germline, CDR1 is MNHNY and CDR2 is SVGAGI (reference sequence). The ends lost 6 bases at V and 8 bases at J; junction bases unmatched: 4. The CDR3 length is 13 residues. CDR3: CASRQGKDSPLHF. CDR3 coding DNA: TGTGCCAGCAGACAGGGGAAGGATTCACCCCTCCACTTT.

Remarks on this clone: The sample contains more than one DNA sequence encoding this CDR3. The J gene is TRBJ2-3, the V gene TRBV6-5; the D gene could be TRBD1 or TRBD2 (6 bases each). From germline, CDR1 is MNHEY and CDR2 SVGAGI. The V and J ends lost 7 bases and 3 bases respectively, with 14 bases between them. CDR3 length: 14 residues. CDR3 DNA: TGTGCCAGCAAGGGGGGCGCGTGGACAGATACGCAGTATTTT. Translated: CASKGGAWTDTQYF.

V and J are TRBV23-1 and TRBJ1-5; D not resolved. TRBV23-1 is annotated as an ORF whose role is uncertain. CDR3 size: 14 residues. V was shortened by 0 bases and J by 4 bases, with 7 bases between the two germline ends. CDR3 coding DNA: TGCGCCAGCAGTCAATCATGCGGGAATCAGCCCCAGCATTTT. Protein sequence: CASSQSCGNQPQHF.

This clone was detected only once. The chain recombines TRBV11-3 with TRBJ1-1; 9 nucleotides align to TRBD1. Looked up from germline, CDR1 is SGHNT and CDR2 is YENEEA. CDR3 length equals 14 residues. The V and J ends lost 4 bases and 1 base, in that order; junction bases with no gene match: 1. The CDR3 region is CASSSGQGNTEAFF. Written as DNA, the CDR3 is TGTGCCAGCAGCTCGGGACAGGGGAACACTGAAGCTTTCTTT.

This clone is a singleton in its sample. The chain uses TRBV5-4 and TRBJ1-2; no clear D. This CDR3 has 14 residues. Germline assignment: CDR1 SGHNT and CDR2 YYREEE (reference sequence). With 0 bases removed from V and 6 bases from J, the gap between germline ends came to 12 bases. As DNA, the CDR3 is TGTGCCAGCAGCTTGGACCCTGGGAGGGATGGCTACACCTTC. It translates to CASSLDPGRDGYTF.

V gene TRBV5-1 combines with J gene TRBJ2-2; D unresolved. The CDR3 extends over 14 amino acids. V shed 5 bases and J shed 6 bases, with 14 bases lying between them. The V gene's germline CDR1 is SGHRS and CDR2 YFSETQ. CDR3 nucleotides: TGCGCCAGCAGTCAGGCCCCTGGGTCCGGGGAGCTGTTTTTT. Protein sequence: CASSQAPGSGELFF.

This clone was seen a single time. The chain joins TRBV7-9 to TRBJ2-5; TRBD1 matches 8 bases. The DNA end is a closer match to TRBJ2-7, so the J assignment may be wrong. Germline V CDR1 and CDR2: SEHNR, FQNEAQ (reference sequence). The CDR3 has 15 amino acids. The CDR3 is CASSTKDRVVYEQYF. The CDR3 DNA is TGTGCCAGCAGCACCAAGGACAGGGTAGTATACGAGCAGTACTTC.

The rearrangement uses TRBV5-6 and TRBJ2-5; D perhaps matches TRBD2 (5 bases). This CDR3 is built from 12 residues. Trimming stripped 1 base from V and 5 bases from J, with 6 bases between. The germline gives CDR1 SGHDT, CDR2 YYEEEE. CDR3 DNA sequence: TGTGCCAGCAGCTTGATAGCGGAGACCCAGTACTTC. Protein: CASSLIAETQYF.

This clone appeared once. The CDR3 here is CASSSGSVSDTQYF. CDR3 nucleotide sequence: TGTGCCAGTAGTAGCGGGAGTGTATCAGATACGCAGTATTTT. This sequence joins TRBV19 and TRBJ2-3, with 7 bases aligning to TRBD2. This CDR3 contains 14 residues. J was trimmed by 4 bases and V by 4 bases; bases with no gene match: 5. Germline loops: CDR1 LNHDA, CDR2 SQIVND (reference sequence).

This clone was observed a handful of times. This chain connects TRBV6-5 to TRBJ2-2, with D possibly TRBD2 on 5 matching bases. Trimming took 6 bases from V and 1 from J, leaving 9 bases between them. The germline V gene encodes CDR1 MNHEY and CDR2 SVGAGI. CDR3 length: 14 amino acids. The CDR3 nucleotides are TGTGCCAGCAGACTGGACTGGAACACCGGGGAGCTGTTTTTT. Encoded protein: CASRLDWNTGELFF.

This CDR3 reads CATSTGLLNQPQHF. The DNA for the CDR3 is TGTGCCACCTCGACGGGACTCTTAAATCAGCCCCAGCATTTT. This sequence joins TRBV28 and TRBJ1-5; possibly TRBD1 for D (5 bases). Trimming removed 10 bases at V and 4 bases at J, with 17 bases between. The germline gives CDR1 MDHEN, CDR2 SYDVKM. The CDR3 loop spans 14 amino acids.

The chain is built from TRBV19 and TRBJ1-5; 7 positions agree with TRBD1. J was trimmed by 2 bases and V by 6 bases; bases with no gene match: 10. Germline CDR1 reads LNHDA; CDR2 reads SQIVND (reference sequence). The CDR3 contains 16 residues. The CDR3 region has the DNA TGTGCCAGTAGGGAATCACAGGGGTCAGGCAATCAGCCCCAGCATTTT. It encodes CASRESQGSGNQPQHF.